Below, 18 T cell receptor beta chains from the same sample are listed, as sequenced in a study of T cells in Graves' hyperthyroidism and ophthalmopathy. TCR beta CDR3 region amplification was performed from RNA transcripts. HTBI primers were the set used in a first-round RT-PCR of the TCR CDR3. TCRdb ran MiXCR on the multiplex PCR reads and lists one entry per CDR3 protein. Of some 770,000 distinct CDR3 sequences detected, about a sixth appear once; the ten largest clones hold around 7.7%. Input material: blood. The receptors were gathered from a man between 18 and 29 years old with Graves' hyperthyroidism.

V is TRBV7-2 and J is TRBJ2-7, with 7 bases that match TRBD2. Looked up from germline, CDR1 is SGHTA and CDR2 is FQGNSA. Trimming removed 1 base from V and 2 bases from J; junction bases left unmatched: 5. The CDR3 is 15 residues long. The CDR3 here is CASSLEGLGPYEQYF. The CDR3 coding sequence is TGTGCCAGCAGCTTAGAAGGACTAGGGCCCTACGAGCAGTACTTC. Full variable domain (outside the CDR3, taken from reference TRBV7-2 and TRBJ2-7): GAGVSQSPSNKVTEKGKDVELRCDPISGHTALYWYRQSLGQGLEFLIYFQGNSAPDKSGLPSDRFSAERTGGSVSTLTIQRTQQEDSAVYLCASSLEGLGPYEQYFGPGTRLTVT.

The genes are TRBV4-1 and TRBJ2-7, with 8 bases that match TRBD2. Germline assignment: CDR1 MGHRA and CDR2 YSYEKL. V was clipped by 3 bases and J by 2 bases; unmatched bases: 12. This CDR3 is 17 amino acids long. CDR3 DNA sequence: TGCGCCAGCAGCCAGGGCGGCGCGGGGGGAGGGCCCTACGAGCAGTACTTC. As protein: CASSQGGAGGGPYEQYF.

V usage is TRBV5-6 and J usage is TRBJ2-7; weak D call: TRBD1 (6 bases). The CDR3 extends over 13 amino acids. CDR1 SGHDT and CDR2 YYEEEE come from the germline V gene. V was cut by 3 bases and J by 5 bases, with 12 bases left in between. CDR3 residues: CASSWTAVNEQYF. The CDR3 nucleotides read TGTGCCAGCAGCTGGACAGCGGTGAACGAGCAGTACTTC.

This chain connects TRBV9 to TRBJ1-5; the D gene is possibly TRBD1 (5 bases). Between the trimmed V and J ends, which lost 3 bases and 0 bases, there was a span of 10 bases. Germline values: CDR1 SGDLS, CDR2 YYNGEE. The CDR3 length is 15 residues. Here the CDR3 reads CASSEHGTSNQPQHF. The CDR3 DNA sequence: TGTGCCAGCAGCGAACACGGGACTAGCAATCAGCCCCAGCATTTT. Full variable domain (missing parts from reference TRBV9 and TRBJ1-5): DSGVTQTPKHLITATGQRVTLRCSPRSGDLSVYWYQQSLDQGLQFLIQYYNGEERAKGNILERFSAQQFPDLHSELNLSSLELGDSALYFCASSEHGTSNQPQHFGDGTRLSIL.

The V gene is TRBV29-1, the J gene TRBJ1-5; D is unclear. Per the germline V gene, CDR1 is SQVTM and CDR2 is ANQGSEA. Trimming left V 2 bases short and J 0 bases short, with 5 bases between. This CDR3 comprises 13 residues. CDR3 nucleotides: TGCAGCGTTGAATTTGGTAGCAATCAGCCCCAGCATTTT. Its translation is CSVEFGSNQPQHF.

This clonotype was seen ten or more times. This sequence joins TRBV27 and TRBJ2-3; a possible D gene is TRBD2 (5 bases). The CDR3 length is 18 residues. Trimming stripped 3 bases from V and 3 bases from J, with 22 bases between. CDR1 and CDR2 (germline): MNHEY, SMNVEV (reference sequence). The CDR3 protein is CASSFKSVEAAQTDTQYF. CDR3 nucleotides: TGTGCCAGCAGTTTTAAATCGGTCGAAGCGGCTCAGACAGATACGCAGTATTTT.

This clonotype turned up a few times. The J gene is TRBJ2-4, the V gene TRBV28; D possibly uses TRBD1 or TRBD2 (5 bases each). The CDR3 is 17 amino acids. CDR1 is MDHEN and CDR2 is SYDVKM in the germline V gene. The V and J ends lost 6 bases and 0 bases respectively, with 18 bases between them. CDR3 DNA: TGTGCCAGCAGGCCGGGGCCGCCAGCACTAGCCAAAAACATTCAGTACTTC. The encoded protein is CASRPGPPALAKNIQYF.

The J gene is TRBJ2-4, the V gene TRBV6-2 or TRBV6-3; D gene uncertain. Germline V gene data show CDR1 as MNHEY and CDR2 as SVGEGT. The CDR3 covers 13 residues. V gave up 5 bases and J gave up 3 bases, with 8 bases separating them. The CDR3 loop reads CASSDPNKNIQYF. In DNA, the CDR3 is TGTGCCAGCAGTGACCCCAACAAAAACATTCAGTACTTC.

Ten or more counts support this clonotype. V usage is TRBV12-3 or TRBV12-4 and J usage is TRBJ1-1, with 8 bases that match TRBD1. V trimming: 5 bases; J trimming: 8 bases; junction bases outside the gene matches: 19. There are 17 residues in the CDR3. The CDR3 DNA is TGTGCCAGCAGTGCCGCTGGAACAGGGGGGAGGAGATCCGAAGCTTTCTTT. It is translated as CASSAAGTGGRRSEAFF.

This clonotype has ten or more counts. The gene calls are TRBV27 and TRBJ2-1; a weak D match, TRBD2 (5 bases). The V end was cut by 2 bases, the J end by 7 bases, with 9 bases between. Per the germline V gene, CDR1 is MNHEY and CDR2 is SMNVEV (reference sequence). The CDR3 length is 13 residues. CDR3 DNA: TGTGCCAGCAGTTTAGGGCGGGTGAATGAGCAGTTCTTC. This translates into CASSLGRVNEQFF.

This clonotype was detected many times. The chain has TRBV2 and TRBJ2-7; D remains ambiguous. The CDR3 has 14 residues. Germline CDR1 and CDR2: SNHLY and FYNNEI. V was shortened by 6 bases and J by 4 bases, with 16 bases between the two germline ends. CDR3 coding DNA: TGTGCCAGCAGCGAAAGTGGTTTTTCATACGAGCAGTACTTC. Its translation: CASSESGFSYEQYF.

This clonotype has only a few counts. The rearrangement links TRBV20-1 to TRBJ2-5; D is unclear. The CDR3 is 14 amino acids. With 0 bases removed from V and 1 base from J, the gap between germline ends came to 9 bases. The germline V gene has CDR1 DFQATT and CDR2 SNEGSKA (reference sequence). CDR3 nucleotides: TGCAGTGCTAGAGACCCCGGCGGCCAAGAGACCCAGTACTTC. Its translation is CSARDPGGQETQYF.

This clonotype appeared many times. In DNA, the CDR3 is TGTGCCAGCAGCTTAGCGGGGGGTGGCACTGAAGCTTTCTTT. It specifies CASSLAGGGTEAFF. The gene calls are TRBV7-9 and TRBJ1-1, with a weak D call TRBD1 (5 bases). CDR1 SEHNR and CDR2 FQNEAQ come from the germline V gene (reference sequence). V was shortened by 0 bases and J by 4 bases, with 9 bases between the two germline ends. There are 14 residues in the CDR3. The full variable domain, its missing parts supplied by reference TRBV7-9 and TRBJ1-1, is DTGVSQNPRHKITKRGQNVTFRCDPISEHNRLYWYRQTLGQGPEFLTYFQNEAQLEKSRLLSDRFSAERPKGSFSTLEIQRTEQGDSAMYLCASSLAGGGTEAFFGQGTRLTVV.

This clonotype was recorded at least ten times. V gene TRBV20-1 combines with J gene TRBJ2-7; D not certain. Germline V gene sequence: CDR1 DFQATT, CDR2 SNEGSKA (reference sequence). The CDR3 is 13 amino acids. Trimming left V 0 bases short and J 0 bases short, with 6 bases between. The CDR3 protein is CSARDRNSYEQYF. The CDR3 DNA sequence: TGCAGTGCTAGAGATCGGAACTCCTACGAGCAGTACTTC.

This clonotype showed up just a few times. The chain has TRBV30 and TRBJ1-5; 8 nucleotides align to TRBD1. This CDR3 has 14 amino acids. Germline lookup yields CDR1 GTSNPN and CDR2 SVGIG (reference sequence). V was clipped by 2 bases and J by 9 bases; unmatched bases: 9. The CDR3 nucleotides are TGTGCCTGGAGTACCCGGGACAGGTCTTGGCCCCAGCATTTT. Translating gives CAWSTRDRSWPQHF.

This rearrangement joins TRBV6-2 or TRBV6-3 to TRBJ2-7, with 8 bases lining up with TRBD1. The CDR3 loop spans 15 amino acids. Trimming cost V 2 bases and J 2 bases; bases outside gene matches: 5. Germline V gene sequence: CDR1 MNHEY, CDR2 SVGEGT. CDR3 sequence: CASSYPGQDPYEQYF. The CDR3 nucleotides are TGTGCCAGCAGTTACCCGGGACAGGACCCCTACGAGCAGTACTTC.

This clonotype was observed a few times. V is TRBV29-1 and J is TRBJ2-2; D possibly matches TRBD1 or TRBD2 (5 bases each). Germline V gene sequence: CDR1 SQVTM, CDR2 ANQGSEA. This CDR3 region has 15 residues. V was clipped by 2 bases and J by 3 bases, with 13 bases between them. The CDR3 DNA reads as TGCAGCGTTGAAAAGGGAACGGGGCACACCGGGGAGCTGTTTTTT. Translated, it gives CSVEKGTGHTGELFF.

The J gene is TRBJ2-3, the V gene TRBV7-9, with TRBD2 identical over 12 bases. This CDR3 comprises 16 residues. From germline, CDR1 is SEHNR and CDR2 FQNEAQ (reference sequence). V lost 1 base, J lost 5 bases, and 4 bases stayed unmatched. This chain's CDR3 is CASSLGLAGDIDTQYF. The CDR3 region has the DNA TGTGCCAGCAGCTTAGGACTAGCGGGAGATATAGATACGCAGTATTTT. The full variable domain, its missing parts supplied by reference TRBV7-9 and TRBJ2-3, is DTGVSQNPRHKITKRGQNVTFRCDPISEHNRLYWYRQTLGQGPEFLTYFQNEAQLEKSRLLSDRFSAERPKGSFSTLEIQRTEQGDSAMYLCASSLGLAGDIDTQYFGPGTRLTVL.